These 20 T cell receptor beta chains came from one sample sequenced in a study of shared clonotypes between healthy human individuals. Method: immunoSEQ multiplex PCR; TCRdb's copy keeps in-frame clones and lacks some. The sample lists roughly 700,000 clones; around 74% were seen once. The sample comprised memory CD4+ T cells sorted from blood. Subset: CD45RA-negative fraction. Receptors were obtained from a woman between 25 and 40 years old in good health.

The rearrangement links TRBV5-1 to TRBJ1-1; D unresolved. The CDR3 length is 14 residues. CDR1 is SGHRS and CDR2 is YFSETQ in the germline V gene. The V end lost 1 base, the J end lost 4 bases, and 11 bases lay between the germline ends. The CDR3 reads CASSLTVKSTEAFF. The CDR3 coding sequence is TGCGCCAGCAGCTTGACAGTGAAGAGCACTGAAGCTTTCTTT.

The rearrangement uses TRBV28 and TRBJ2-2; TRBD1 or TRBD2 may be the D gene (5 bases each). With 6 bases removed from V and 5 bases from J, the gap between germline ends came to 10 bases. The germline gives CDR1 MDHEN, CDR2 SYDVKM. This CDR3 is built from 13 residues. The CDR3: CASRGTSTGELFF. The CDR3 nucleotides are TGTGCCAGCAGGGGGACCTCAACCGGGGAGCTGTTTTTT. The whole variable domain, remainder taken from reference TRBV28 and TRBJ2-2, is DVKVTQSSRYLVKRTGEKVFLECVQDMDHENMFWYRQDPGLGLRLIYFSYDVKMKEKGDIPEGYSVSREKKERFSLILESASTNQTSMYLCASRGTSTGELFFGEGSRLTVL.

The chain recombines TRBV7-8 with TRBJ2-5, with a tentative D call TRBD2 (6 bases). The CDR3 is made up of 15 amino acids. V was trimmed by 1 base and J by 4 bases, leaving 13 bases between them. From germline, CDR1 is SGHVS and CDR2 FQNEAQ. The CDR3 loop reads CASSLGEALGETQYF. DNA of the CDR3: TGTGCCAGCAGCTTAGGGGAGGCCCTGGGAGAGACCCAGTACTTC. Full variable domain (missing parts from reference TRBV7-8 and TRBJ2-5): GAGVSQSPRYKVAKRGQDVALRCDPISGHVSLFWYQQALGQGPEFLTYFQNEAQLDKSGLPSDRFFAERPEGSVSTLKIQRTQQEDSAVYLCASSLGEALGETQYFGPGTRLLVL.

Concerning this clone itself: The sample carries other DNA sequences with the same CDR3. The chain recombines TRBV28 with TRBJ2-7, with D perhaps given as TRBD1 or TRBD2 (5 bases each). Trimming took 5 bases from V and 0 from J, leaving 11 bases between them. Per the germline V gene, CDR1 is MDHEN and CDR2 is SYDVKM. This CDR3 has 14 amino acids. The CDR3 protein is CASSTGTVSYEQYF. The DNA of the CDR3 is TGTGCCAGCAGTACCGGGACGGTCTCCTACGAGCAGTACTTC.

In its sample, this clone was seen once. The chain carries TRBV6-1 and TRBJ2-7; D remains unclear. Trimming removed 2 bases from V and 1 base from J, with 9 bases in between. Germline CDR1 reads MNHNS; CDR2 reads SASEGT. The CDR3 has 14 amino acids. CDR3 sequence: CASSEWVGSYEQYF. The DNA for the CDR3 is TGTGCCAGCAGTGAATGGGTCGGATCCTACGAGCAGTACTTC.

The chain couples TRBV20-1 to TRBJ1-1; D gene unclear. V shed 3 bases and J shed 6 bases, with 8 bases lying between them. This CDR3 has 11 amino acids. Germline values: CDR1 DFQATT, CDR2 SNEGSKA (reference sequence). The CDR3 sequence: CSASWGPEAFF. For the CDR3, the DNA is TGCAGTGCTAGTTGGGGTCCTGAAGCTTTCTTT.

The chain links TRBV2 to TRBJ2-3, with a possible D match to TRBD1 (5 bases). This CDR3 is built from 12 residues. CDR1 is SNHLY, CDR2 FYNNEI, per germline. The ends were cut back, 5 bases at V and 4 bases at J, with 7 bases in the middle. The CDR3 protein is CASSWGPDTQYF. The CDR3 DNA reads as TGTGCCAGCAGTTGGGGCCCAGATACGCAGTATTTT.

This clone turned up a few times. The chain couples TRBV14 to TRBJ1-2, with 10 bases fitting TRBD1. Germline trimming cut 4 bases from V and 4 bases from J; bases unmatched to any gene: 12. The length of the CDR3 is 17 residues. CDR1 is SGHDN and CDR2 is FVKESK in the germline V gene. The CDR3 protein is CASSLLPGTGAPYGYTF. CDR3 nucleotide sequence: TGTGCCAGCAGCCTCCTACCCGGGACAGGGGCCCCCTATGGCTACACCTTC.

Here the CDR3 DNA reads TGTGCCAGCAGCAAGTTCGGCAGCCCTCGACCCCAGCATTTT. This sequence encodes CASSKFGSPRPQHF. The chain uses TRBV21-1 and TRBJ1-5. TRBV21-1 is assigned pseudogene status. The CDR3 sequence is 14 residues long.

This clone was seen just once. CDR3 in amino acids: CASSELVDGEQFF. CDR3 DNA: TGTGCCAGCAGTGAATTGGTAGATGGTGAGCAGTTCTTC. The chain couples TRBV6-1 to TRBJ2-1; no reliable D call. Germline CDR1 is MNHNS and CDR2 is SASEGT. V lost 2 bases and J 9 bases, leaving 11 bases between the germline ends. The CDR3 covers 13 residues.

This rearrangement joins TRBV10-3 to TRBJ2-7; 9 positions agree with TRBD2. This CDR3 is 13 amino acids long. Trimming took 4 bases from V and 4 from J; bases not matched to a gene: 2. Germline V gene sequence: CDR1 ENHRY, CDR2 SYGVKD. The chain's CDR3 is CAISVSGSYEQYF. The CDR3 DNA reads TGTGCCATCAGTGTTAGCGGGAGTTACGAGCAGTACTTC.

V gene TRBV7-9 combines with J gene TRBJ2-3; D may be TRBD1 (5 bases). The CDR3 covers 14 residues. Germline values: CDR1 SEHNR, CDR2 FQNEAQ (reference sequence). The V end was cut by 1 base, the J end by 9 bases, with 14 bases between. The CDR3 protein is CASSLDGRTSTQYF. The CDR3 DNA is TGTGCCAGCAGCTTAGATGGCAGGACATCGACGCAGTATTTT.

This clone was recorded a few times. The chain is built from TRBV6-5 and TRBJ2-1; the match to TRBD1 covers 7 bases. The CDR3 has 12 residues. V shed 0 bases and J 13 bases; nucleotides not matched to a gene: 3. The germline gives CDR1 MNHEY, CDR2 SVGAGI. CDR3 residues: CASSYSGQLQFF. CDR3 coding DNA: TGTGCCAGCAGTTACTCGGGACAGCTTCAGTTCTTC.

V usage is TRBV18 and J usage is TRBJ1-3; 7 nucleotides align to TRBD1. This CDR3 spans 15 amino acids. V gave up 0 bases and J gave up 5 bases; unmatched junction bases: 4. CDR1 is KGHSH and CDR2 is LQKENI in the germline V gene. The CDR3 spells CASSPPGQRRNTIYF. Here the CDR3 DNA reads TGTGCCAGCTCACCACCGGGACAGAGAAGAAACACCATATATTTT.

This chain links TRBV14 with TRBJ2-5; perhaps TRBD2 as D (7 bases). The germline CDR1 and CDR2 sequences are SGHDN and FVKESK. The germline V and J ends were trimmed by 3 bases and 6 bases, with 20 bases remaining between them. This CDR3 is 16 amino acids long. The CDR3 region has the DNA TGTGCCAGCAGCCATGGGTGGTCGGGGGGCTGGAAGACCCAGTACTTC. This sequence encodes CASSHGWSGGWKTQYF.

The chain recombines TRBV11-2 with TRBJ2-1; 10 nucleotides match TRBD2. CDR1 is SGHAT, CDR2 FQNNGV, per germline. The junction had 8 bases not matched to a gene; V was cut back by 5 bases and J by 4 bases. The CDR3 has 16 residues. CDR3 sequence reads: CASSATGLAEYNEQFF. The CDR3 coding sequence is TGTGCCAGCAGCGCGACCGGACTAGCGGAATACAATGAGCAGTTCTTC.

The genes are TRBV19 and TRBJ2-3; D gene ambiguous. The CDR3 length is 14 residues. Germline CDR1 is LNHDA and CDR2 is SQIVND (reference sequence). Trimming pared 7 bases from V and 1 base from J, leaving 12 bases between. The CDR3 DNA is TGTGCCAGTAATTCTCCGGGTGGCACAGATACGCAGTATTTT. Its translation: CASNSPGGTDTQYF. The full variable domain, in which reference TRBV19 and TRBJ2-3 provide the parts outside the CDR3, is DGGITQSPKYLFRKEGQNVTLSCEQNLNHDAMYWYRQDPGQGLRLIYYSQIVNDFQKGDIAEGYSVSREKKESFPLTVTSAQKNPTAFYLCASNSPGGTDTQYFGPGTRLTVL.

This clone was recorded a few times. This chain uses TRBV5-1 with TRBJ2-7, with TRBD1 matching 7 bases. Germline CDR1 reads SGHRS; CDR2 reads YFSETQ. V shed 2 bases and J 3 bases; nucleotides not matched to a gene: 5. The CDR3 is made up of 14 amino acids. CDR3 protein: CASSFEGASYEQYF. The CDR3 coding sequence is TGCGCCAGCAGCTTCGAGGGGGCCAGCTACGAGCAGTACTTC.

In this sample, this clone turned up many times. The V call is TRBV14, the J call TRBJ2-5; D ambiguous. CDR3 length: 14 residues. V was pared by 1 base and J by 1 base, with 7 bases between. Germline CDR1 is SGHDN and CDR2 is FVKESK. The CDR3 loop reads CASSQGNLQETQYF. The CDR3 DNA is TGTGCCAGCAGCCAAGGGAACCTCCAAGAGACCCAGTACTTC. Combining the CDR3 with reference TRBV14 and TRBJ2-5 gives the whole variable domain EAGVTQFPSHSVIEKGQTVTLRCDPISGHDNLYWYRRVMGKEIKFLLHFVKESKQDESGMPNNRFLAERTGGTYSTLKVQPAELEDSGVYFCASSQGNLQETQYFGPGTRLLVL.

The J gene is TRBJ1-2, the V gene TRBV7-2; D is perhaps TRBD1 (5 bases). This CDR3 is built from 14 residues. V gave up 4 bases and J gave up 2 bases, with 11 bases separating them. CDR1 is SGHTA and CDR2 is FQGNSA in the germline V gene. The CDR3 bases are TGTGCCAGCAGCTCCGGGGCGGAGAACTATGGCTACACCTTC. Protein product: CASSSGAENYGYTF.